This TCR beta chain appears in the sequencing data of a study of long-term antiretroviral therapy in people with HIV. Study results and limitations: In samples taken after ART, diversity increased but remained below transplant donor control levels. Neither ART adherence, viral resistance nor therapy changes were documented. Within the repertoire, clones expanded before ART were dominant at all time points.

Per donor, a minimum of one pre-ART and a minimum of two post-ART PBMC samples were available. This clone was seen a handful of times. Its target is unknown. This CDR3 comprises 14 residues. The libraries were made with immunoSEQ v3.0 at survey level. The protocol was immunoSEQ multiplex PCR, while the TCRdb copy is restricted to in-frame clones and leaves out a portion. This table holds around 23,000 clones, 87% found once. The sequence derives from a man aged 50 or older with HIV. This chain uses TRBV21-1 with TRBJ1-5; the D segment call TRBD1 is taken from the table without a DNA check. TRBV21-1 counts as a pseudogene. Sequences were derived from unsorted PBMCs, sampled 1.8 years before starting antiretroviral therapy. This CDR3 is CASSNARGNQPQHF. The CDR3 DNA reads TGTGCCAGCAGCAACGCAAGGGGAAATCAGCCCCAGCATTTT.